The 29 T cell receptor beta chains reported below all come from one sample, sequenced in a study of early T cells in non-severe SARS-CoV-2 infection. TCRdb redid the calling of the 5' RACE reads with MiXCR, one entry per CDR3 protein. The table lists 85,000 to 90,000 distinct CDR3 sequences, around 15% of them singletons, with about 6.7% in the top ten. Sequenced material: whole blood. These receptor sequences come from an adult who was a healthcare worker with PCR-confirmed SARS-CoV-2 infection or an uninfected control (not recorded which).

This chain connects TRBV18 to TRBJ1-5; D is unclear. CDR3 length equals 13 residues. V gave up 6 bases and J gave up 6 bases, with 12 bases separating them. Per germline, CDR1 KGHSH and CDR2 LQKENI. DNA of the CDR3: TGTGCCAGCTCCCCGTCTTCCGGTCAGCCCCAGCATTTT. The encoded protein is CASSPSSGQPQHF.

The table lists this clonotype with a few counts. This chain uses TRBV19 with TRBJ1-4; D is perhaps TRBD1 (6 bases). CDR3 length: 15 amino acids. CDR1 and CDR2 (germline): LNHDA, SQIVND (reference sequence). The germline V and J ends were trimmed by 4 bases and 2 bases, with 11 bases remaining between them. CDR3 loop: CASSTRGATNEKLFF. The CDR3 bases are TGTGCCAGTAGTACCAGGGGAGCCACTAATGAAAAACTGTTTTTT.

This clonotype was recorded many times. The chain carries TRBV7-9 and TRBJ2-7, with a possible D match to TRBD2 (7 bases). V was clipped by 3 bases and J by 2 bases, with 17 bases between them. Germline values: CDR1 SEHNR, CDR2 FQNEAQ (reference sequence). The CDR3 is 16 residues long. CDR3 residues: CASSFPRRGAPYEQYF. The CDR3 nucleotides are TGTGCCAGCAGCTTCCCCCGTCGGGGGGCCCCCTACGAGCAGTACTTC.

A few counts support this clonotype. CDR3 protein: CSAIEAADTITYEQYF. The CDR3 nucleotides read TGCAGCGCGATTGAGGCGGCTGATACGATTACCTACGAGCAGTACTTC. The chain links TRBV29-1 to TRBJ2-7; D is ambiguous. This CDR3 has 16 residues. Trimming stripped 7 bases from V and 2 bases from J, with 24 bases between. Germline lookup yields CDR1 SQVTM and CDR2 ANQGSEA.

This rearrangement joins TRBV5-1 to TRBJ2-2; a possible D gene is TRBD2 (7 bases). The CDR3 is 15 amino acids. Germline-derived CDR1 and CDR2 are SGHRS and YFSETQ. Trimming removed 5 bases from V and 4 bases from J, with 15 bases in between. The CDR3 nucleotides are TGCGCCAGCAGACCCGAGGGGGGGCTCACCGGGGAGCTGTTTTTT. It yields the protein CASRPEGGLTGELFF.

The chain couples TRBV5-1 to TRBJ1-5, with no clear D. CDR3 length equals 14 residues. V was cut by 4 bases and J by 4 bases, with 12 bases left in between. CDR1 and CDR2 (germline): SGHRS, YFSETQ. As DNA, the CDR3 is TGCGCCAGCAGCCCACAAGGTCTGAATCAGCCCCAGCATTTT. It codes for CASSPQGLNQPQHF.

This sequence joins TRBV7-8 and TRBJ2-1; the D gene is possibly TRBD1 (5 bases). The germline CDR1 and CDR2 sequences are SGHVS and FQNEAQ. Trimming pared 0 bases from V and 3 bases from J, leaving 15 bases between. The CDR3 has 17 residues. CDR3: CASSLAGDSSLYNEQFF. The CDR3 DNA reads TGTGCCAGCAGCTTAGCAGGAGACAGTAGCCTCTACAATGAGCAGTTCTTC.

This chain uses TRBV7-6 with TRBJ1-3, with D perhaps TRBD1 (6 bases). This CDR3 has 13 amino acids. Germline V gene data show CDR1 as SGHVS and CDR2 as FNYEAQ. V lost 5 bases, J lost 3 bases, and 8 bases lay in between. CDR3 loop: CASSPGDGNTIYF. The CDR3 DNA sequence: TGTGCCAGCAGCCCAGGGGATGGAAACACCATATATTTT.

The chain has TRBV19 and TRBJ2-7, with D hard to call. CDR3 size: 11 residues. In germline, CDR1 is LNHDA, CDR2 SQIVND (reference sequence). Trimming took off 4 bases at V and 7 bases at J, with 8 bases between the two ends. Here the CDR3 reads CASSTSREQYF. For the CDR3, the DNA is TGTGCCAGTAGTACGTCTCGGGAGCAGTACTTC.

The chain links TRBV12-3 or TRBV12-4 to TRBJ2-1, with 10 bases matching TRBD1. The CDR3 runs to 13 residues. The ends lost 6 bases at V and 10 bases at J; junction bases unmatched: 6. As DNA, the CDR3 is TGTGCCAGCAGCGGACAGGGGGGTTGGGAGCAGTTCTTC. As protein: CASSGQGGWEQFF.

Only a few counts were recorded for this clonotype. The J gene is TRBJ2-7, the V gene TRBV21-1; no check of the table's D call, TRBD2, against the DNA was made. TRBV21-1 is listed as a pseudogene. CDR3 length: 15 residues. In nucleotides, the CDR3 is TGTGCCAGCAGCAGTAACCAACTAGTTTCCTACGAGCAGTACTTC. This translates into CASSSNQLVSYEQYF.

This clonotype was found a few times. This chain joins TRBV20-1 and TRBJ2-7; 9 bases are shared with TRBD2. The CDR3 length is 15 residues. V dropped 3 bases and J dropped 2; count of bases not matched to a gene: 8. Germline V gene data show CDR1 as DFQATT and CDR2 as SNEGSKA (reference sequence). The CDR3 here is CSARELAGLTYEQYF. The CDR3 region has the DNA TGCAGTGCTAGGGAGCTAGCGGGACTTACCTACGAGCAGTACTTC.

CDR3 in amino acids: CASSQGSSGAYEQYF. In DNA, the CDR3 is TGTGCCAGCAGCCAAGGGTCTAGCGGAGCCTACGAGCAGTACTTC. The rearrangement links TRBV3-1 to TRBJ2-7; 7 nucleotides line up with TRBD2. The ends lost 1 base at V and 2 bases at J; junction bases unmatched: 5. CDR3 length: 15 amino acids. CDR1 LGHDT and CDR2 YNNKEL come from the germline V gene (reference sequence).

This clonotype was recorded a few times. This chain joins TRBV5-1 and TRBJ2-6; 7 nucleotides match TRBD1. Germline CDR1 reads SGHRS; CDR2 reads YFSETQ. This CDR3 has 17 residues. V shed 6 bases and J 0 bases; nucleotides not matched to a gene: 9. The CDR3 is CASIAGTAPSGANVLTF. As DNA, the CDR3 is TGCGCCAGCATCGCCGGGACAGCACCCTCTGGGGCCAACGTCCTGACTTTC.

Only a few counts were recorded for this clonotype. The CDR3 DNA reads TGTGCTAGTGGTCCCCGGGACAGGTCCACCAACGAGCAGTACTTC. It translates to CASGPRDRSTNEQYF. The chain joins TRBV12-5 to TRBJ2-7; 8 positions match TRBD1. J was trimmed by 5 bases and V by 5 bases; bases with no gene match: 11. CDR3 size: 15 residues. CDR1 is LGHNT, CDR2 FRNRAP, per germline.

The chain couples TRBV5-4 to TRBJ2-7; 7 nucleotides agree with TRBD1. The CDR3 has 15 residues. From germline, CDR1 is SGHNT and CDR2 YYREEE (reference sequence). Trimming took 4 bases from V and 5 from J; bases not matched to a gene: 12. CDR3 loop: CASSRIGGGADEQYF. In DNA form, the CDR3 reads TGTGCCAGCAGCCGAATAGGGGGCGGCGCCGACGAGCAGTACTTC. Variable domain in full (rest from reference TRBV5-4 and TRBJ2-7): ETGVTQSPTHLIKTRGQQVTLRCSSQSGHNTVSWYQQALGQGPQFIFQYYREEENGRGNFPPRFSGLQFPNYSSELNVNALELDDSALYLCASSRIGGGADEQYFGPGTRLTVT.

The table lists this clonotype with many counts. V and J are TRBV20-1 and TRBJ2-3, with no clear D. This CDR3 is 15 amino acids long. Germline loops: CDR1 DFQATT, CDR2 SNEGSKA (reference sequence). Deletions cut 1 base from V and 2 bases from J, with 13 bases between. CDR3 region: CSARGSDGSTDTQYF. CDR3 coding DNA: TGCAGTGCTAGAGGATCGGACGGGTCCACAGATACGCAGTATTTT.

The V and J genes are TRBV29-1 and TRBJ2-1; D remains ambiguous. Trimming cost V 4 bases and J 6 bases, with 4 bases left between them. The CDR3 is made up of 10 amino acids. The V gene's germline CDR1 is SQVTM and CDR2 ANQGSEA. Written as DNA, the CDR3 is TGCAGCGTTGGTCCCAATGAGCAGTTCTTC. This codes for CSVGPNEQFF.

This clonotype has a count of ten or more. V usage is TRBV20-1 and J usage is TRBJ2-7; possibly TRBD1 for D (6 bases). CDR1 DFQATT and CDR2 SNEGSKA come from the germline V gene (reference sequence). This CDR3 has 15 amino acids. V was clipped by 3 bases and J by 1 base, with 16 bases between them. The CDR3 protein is CSARVRTVESYEQYF. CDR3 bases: TGCAGTGCTAGGGTCAGGACAGTCGAATCCTACGAGCAGTACTTC.

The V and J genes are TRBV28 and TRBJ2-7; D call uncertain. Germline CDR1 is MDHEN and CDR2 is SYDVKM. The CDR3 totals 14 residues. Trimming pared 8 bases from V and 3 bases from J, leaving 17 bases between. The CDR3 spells CASCPTRDFYEQYF. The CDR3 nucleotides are TGTGCCAGCTGTCCGACCCGAGATTTCTACGAGCAGTACTTC.

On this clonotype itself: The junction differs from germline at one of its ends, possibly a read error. This CDR3 is CASSLGKPQAFF. CDR3 bases: TGTGCCAGCAGTTTAGGGAAGCCCCAAGCTTTCTTT. This chain connects TRBV7-9 to TRBJ1-1, with no clear D. CDR3 size: 12 residues. Germline assignment: CDR1 SEHNR and CDR2 FQNEAQ (reference sequence). The full variable domain, its missing parts supplied by reference TRBV7-9 and TRBJ1-1, is DTGVSQNPRHKITKRGQNVTFRCDPISEHNRLYWYRQTLGQGPEFLTYFQNEAQLEKSRLLSDRFSAERPKGSFSTLEIQRTEQGDSAMYLCASSLGKPQAFFGQGTRLTVV.

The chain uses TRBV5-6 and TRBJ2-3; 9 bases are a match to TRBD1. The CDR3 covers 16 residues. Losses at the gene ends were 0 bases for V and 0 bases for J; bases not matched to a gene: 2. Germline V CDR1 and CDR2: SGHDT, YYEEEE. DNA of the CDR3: TGTGCCAGCAGCTTGGTGGACAGGGGAAGCACAGATACGCAGTATTTT. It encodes CASSLVDRGSTDTQYF.

The CDR3 protein is CASRGRQETQYF. CDR3 bases: TGTGCCAGCAGGGGGCGCCAGGAGACCCAGTACTTC. This sequence joins TRBV7-2 and TRBJ2-5; D possibly corresponds to TRBD1 (5 bases). The CDR3 is made up of 12 amino acids. CDR1 and CDR2 (germline): SGHTA, FQGNSA. The ends were cut back, 6 bases at V and 5 bases at J, with 10 bases in the middle.

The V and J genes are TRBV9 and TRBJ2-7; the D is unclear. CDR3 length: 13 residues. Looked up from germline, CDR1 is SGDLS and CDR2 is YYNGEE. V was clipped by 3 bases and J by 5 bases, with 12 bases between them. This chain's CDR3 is CASSERTSNEQYF. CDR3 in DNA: TGTGCCAGCAGCGAACGGACGAGCAACGAGCAGTACTTC.

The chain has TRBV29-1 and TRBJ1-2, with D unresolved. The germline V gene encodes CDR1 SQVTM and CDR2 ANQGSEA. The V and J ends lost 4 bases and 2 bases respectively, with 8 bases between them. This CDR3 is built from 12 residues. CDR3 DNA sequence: TGCAGCGTTGCCGACACGAACTATGGCTACACCTTC. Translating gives CSVADTNYGYTF. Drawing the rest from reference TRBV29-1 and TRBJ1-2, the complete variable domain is SAVISQKPSRDICQRGTSLTIQCQVDSQVTMMFWYRQQPGQSLTLIATANQGSEATYESGFVIDKFPISRPNLTFSTLTVSNMSPEDSSIYLCSVADTNYGYTFGSGTRLTVV.

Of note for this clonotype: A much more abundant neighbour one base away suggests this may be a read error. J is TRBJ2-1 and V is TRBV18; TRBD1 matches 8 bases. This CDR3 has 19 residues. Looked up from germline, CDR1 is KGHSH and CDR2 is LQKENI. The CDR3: CVSSPLTKNNRGSGDEQFF. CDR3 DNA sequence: TGTGTCAGCTCACCACTAACAAAAAATAACAGGGGGAGTGGTGATGAGCAGTTCTTC.

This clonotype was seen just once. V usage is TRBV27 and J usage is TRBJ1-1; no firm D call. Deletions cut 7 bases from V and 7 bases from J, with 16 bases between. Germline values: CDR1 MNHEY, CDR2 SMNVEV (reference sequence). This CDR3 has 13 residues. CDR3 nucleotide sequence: TGTGCCAGCACCTTACGGAATGGCTTTGAAGCTTTCTTT. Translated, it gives CASTLRNGFEAFF.

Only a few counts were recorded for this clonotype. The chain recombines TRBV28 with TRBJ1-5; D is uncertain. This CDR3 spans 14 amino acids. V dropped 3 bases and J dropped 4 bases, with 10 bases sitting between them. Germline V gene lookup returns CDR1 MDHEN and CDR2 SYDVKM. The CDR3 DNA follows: TGTGCCAGCAGTTTGGGCAGCTATAATCAGCCCCAGCATTTT. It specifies CASSLGSYNQPQHF. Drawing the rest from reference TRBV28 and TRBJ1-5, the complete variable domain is DVKVTQSSRYLVKRTGEKVFLECVQDMDHENMFWYRQDPGLGLRLIYFSYDVKMKEKGDIPEGYSVSREKKERFSLILESASTNQTSMYLCASSLGSYNQPQHFGDGTRLSIL.

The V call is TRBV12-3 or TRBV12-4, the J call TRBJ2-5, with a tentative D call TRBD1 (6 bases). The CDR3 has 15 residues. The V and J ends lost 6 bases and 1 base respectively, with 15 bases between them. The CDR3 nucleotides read TGTGCCAGCAGCGCTCCGGGACAAAGCCAAGAGACCCAGTACTTC. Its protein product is CASSAPGQSQETQYF.